This entry concerns a single TCR beta chain. Its antigen is currently not known. Base qualities are missing; no much larger clone stands one base away. The entire amount of isolated RNA was reverse transcribed using the High Capacity cDNA Reverse Transcription Kit, so the sequenced TCRB transcripts were expressed ones. Deep immunoSEQ sequencing was performed on naive, central memory and regulatory T cell samples, with an average of around 3.5 million total reads per sample. Sorted cells were lysed in RLT buffer, and RNA was extracted using DNase-treated RNeasy Micro or Mini kits according to cell number. To prevent cross-contamination, each cell subset was processed individually, whereas patient and healthy donor samples were processed jointly. Using the immunoSEQ multiplex PCR, TCRB sequences were amplified from cDNA into 87-bp fragments spanning the CDR3 region. The amplicons were sequenced using the Illumina HiSeq platform. On the authors' methods: PCR bias was computationally corrected using synthetic template baselines, reads within Hamming distance 2 were collapsed, and singletons that could not be merged were discarded. Reads were aligned against IMGT to assign V, D and J genes, CDR3 length and insertions or deletions at six rearrangement sites. Within each subset, clonotype counts were normalized to sorted cell number, after which true diversity and Gini coefficients were computed with the tcR R package. Repertoire sharing was quantified using the overlap coefficient calculated on TCRB nucleotide sequences. Out-of-frame TCRB sequences from naive cells were analyzed as a proxy for the pre-selection repertoire. Sourced from immuneACCESS, this table was stored by TCRdb with only in-frame sequences that have V and J called. A share of the clones is absent; for the studies checked, an unresolved V gene accounts for under half, and the remainder has no known explanation. D and trimming were read from the DNA, whereas the V and J calls and clone size are those reported in that table. The sample records 240,000 or so clones, over 20% of which are singletons. Of the sample, 0.028% is held by the ten largest clones.

The CDR3 sequence holds 11 residues, the cysteine and phenylalanine included. CDR3 DNA is the only sequence kept; it has 33 bases, read in frame from the first base. The germline V gene gives CDR1 as SQVTM and CDR2 as ANQGSEA. Trimming takes 6 bases from V and 10 bases from J, and the germline ends sit 15 bases apart. This sample was included in a study of beta chain features in type 1 diabetes (dated by TCRdb to between 2018 and 2020). For the study in its entirety: Patients and healthy donors did not differ in mean age, gender distribution, total cell number or subset yield. A total of roughly 110 million sorted cells were examined across all samples, and the number of cells per subset was strongly correlated with RNA yield. In the study, recently diagnosed type 1 diabetes patients and matched healthy donors were compared on the TCRB repertoires of their sorted circulating CD4+ T cell subsets. Regulatory and stem cell-like memory subsets were isolated from only 8 patients and roughly eight healthy donors, whereas naive and central memory subsets came from all 28 donors.

Beyond this particular receptor, the publication reports: Only small numbers of individuals were included in the HLA sub-analyses, which left unresolved whether HLA type had any influence on TCRB rearrangement. Patients with type 1 diabetes made fewer insertions and deleted more nucleotides at VDJ recombination sites, implying thymic rearrangement abnormalities. Shorter templates might be favored by PCR, yet because patient and control samples were amplified and corrected together, any such skew would affect both groups equally. In all four CD4+ subsets, TCRB CDR3 length was moderately but significantly shorter in type 1 diabetes patients. Naive, central memory and regulatory TCRB repertoires appeared more similar among patients than among healthy donors. Sequencing cDNA rather than genomic DNA could over-represent highly expressing activated cells, although activation and CD3 levels did not differ between groups.

Each donor gave one peripheral blood draw, averaging approximately 110 mL, which was collected into heparinised tubes. A BD FACSAria II was used to sort naive, central memory, regulatory and stem cell-like memory CD4+ T cells with a panel that included CD45RO, CCR7, CD25, CD127, CD95 and CD27. All sorted populations exceeded 98% purity. PBMCs were isolated immediately by Lymphoprep density gradient centrifugation and stained directly without culture. To minimize batch effects, samples were stained and sorted in pairs, one healthy donor with one patient per experiment. The sequence was obtained from a woman aged 40 to 50 with type 1 diabetes. The sequencing input was naive CD4+ T cells from blood. Explained via the paper, the cell subset or site label denotes: true naive CD4+ T cells. The sequence joins TRBV29-1 to TRBJ1-1; too little of a D gene remains to name it. The CDR3 protein: CSVTLEAGAFF. The DNA reads as follows: TGCAGCGTGACCCTCGAGGCGGGAGCTTTCTTT.